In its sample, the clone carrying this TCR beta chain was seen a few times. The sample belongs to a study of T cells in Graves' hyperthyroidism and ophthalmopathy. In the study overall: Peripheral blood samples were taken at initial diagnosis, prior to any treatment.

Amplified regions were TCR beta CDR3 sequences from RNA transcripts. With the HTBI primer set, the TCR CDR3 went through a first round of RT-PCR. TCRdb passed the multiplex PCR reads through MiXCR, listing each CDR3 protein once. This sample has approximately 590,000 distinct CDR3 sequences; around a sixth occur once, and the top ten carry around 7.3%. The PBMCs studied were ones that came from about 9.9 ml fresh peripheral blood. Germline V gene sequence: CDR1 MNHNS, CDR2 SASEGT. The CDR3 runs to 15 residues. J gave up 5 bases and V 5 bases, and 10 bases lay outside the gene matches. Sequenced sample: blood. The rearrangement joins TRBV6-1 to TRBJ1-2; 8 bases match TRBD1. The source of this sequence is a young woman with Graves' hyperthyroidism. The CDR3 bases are TGTGCCAGCAGTACCGGACAGGGAAAGGGTTATGGCTACACCTTC. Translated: CASSTGQGKGYGYTF.